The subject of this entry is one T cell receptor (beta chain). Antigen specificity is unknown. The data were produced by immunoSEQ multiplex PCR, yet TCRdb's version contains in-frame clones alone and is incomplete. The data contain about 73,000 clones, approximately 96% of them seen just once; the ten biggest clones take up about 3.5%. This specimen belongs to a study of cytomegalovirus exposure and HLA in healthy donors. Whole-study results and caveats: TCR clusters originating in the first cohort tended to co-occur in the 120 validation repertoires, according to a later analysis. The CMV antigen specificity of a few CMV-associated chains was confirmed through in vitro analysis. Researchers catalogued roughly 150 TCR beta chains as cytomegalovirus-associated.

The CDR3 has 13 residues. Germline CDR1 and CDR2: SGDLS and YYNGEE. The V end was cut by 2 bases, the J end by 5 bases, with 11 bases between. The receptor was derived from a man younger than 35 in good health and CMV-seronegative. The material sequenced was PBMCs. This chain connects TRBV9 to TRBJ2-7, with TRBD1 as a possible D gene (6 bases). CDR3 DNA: TGTGCCAGCAGCGTGGCAGGGGTCGACGAGCAGTACTTC. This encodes CASSVAGVDEQYF.